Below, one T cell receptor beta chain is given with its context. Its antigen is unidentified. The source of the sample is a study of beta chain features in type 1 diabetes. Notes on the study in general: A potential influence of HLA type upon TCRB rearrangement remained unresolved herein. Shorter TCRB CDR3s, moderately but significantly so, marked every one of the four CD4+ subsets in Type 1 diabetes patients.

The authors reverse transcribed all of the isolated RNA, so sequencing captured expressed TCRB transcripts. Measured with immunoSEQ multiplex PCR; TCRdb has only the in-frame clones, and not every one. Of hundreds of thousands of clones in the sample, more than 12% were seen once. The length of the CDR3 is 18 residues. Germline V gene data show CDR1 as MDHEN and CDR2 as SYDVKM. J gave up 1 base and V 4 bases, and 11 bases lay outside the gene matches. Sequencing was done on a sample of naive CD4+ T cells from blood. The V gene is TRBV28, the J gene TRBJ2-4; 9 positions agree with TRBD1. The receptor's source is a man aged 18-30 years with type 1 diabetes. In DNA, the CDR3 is TGTGCCAGCAGTTCCACCTGGACAGGGGTCGAGGCCAAAAACATTCAGTACTTC. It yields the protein CASSSTWTGVEAKNIQYF.